The 18 T cell receptor beta chains below all came from one sample that was sequenced in a study of blood T cell repertoires in COVID-19. The data were produced by immunoSEQ multiplex PCR, yet TCRdb's version contains in-frame clones alone and is incomplete. The table records some 300,000 clones, around nine tenths of them present only once. Sequencing was performed on peripheral blood. These receptors all come from a woman under 40 with COVID-19, enrolled during active disease.

The gene calls are TRBV14 and TRBJ2-1, with 10 bases lining up with TRBD2. CDR3 size: 15 residues. With V trimmed by 4 bases and J by 12 bases, 12 bases remained unmatched. Germline V gene data show CDR1 as SGHDN and CDR2 as FVKESK. CDR3 protein: CASSRSGTSEVPQFF. In nucleotides, the CDR3 is TGTGCCAGCAGCCGCTCCGGGACTAGCGAGGTCCCGCAGTTCTTC.

This clone came up once. The genes are TRBV2 and TRBJ1-5; 9 positions match TRBD1. J gave up 9 bases and V 5 bases, and 11 bases lay outside the gene matches. The CDR3 runs to 15 residues. The germline V gene encodes CDR1 SNHLY and CDR2 FYNNEI. The CDR3 protein is CASSRTGVGLGPQHF. In DNA form, the CDR3 reads TGTGCCAGCAGTAGGACAGGGGTGGGGTTGGGGCCCCAGCATTTT.

The chain uses TRBV11-2 and TRBJ1-2, with 7 bases identical to TRBD1. Germline loops: CDR1 SGHAT, CDR2 FQNNGV. Germline trimming cut 2 bases from V and 0 bases from J; bases unmatched to any gene: 3. This CDR3 contains 15 residues. CDR3: CASSLWTGTNYGYTF. CDR3 sequence (DNA): TGTGCCAGCAGCTTATGGACAGGCACTAACTATGGCTACACCTTC. The complete variable domain, with remaining parts taken from reference TRBV11-2 and TRBJ1-2, reads EAGVAQSPRYKIIEKRQSVAFWCNPISGHATLYWYQQILGQGPKLLIQFQNNGVVDDSQLPKDRFSAERLKGVDSTLKIQPAKLEDSAVYLCASSLWTGTNYGYTFGSGTRLTVV.

The rearrangement links TRBV27 to TRBJ1-1, with TRBD1 as a possible D gene (6 bases). In germline, CDR1 is MNHEY, CDR2 SMNVEV (reference sequence). The V gene lost 5 bases and the J gene lost 1 base, with 11 bases spanning the gap. The CDR3 totals 14 residues. CDR3 coding DNA: TGTGCCAGCAGTCTACAGGGCTGGAACACTGAAGCTTTCTTT. Translated, it gives CASSLQGWNTEAFF.

CDR3 DNA: TGTGCCAGCAAGGCGGCCGCCGATTCCACCGGGGAGCTGTTTTTT. Its protein is CASKAAADSTGELFF. The rearrangement joins TRBV27 to TRBJ2-2; D gene unclear. Germline CDR1 and CDR2: MNHEY and SMNVEV (reference sequence). Trimming cost V 7 bases and J 4 bases, with 16 bases left between them. The CDR3 contains 15 residues.

The chain employs TRBV27 and TRBJ1-1, with 9 nucleotides matching TRBD1. J lost 1 base, V lost 1 base, and 1 base had no gene match. This CDR3 comprises 15 residues. The V gene's germline CDR1 is MNHEY and CDR2 SMNVEV (reference sequence). The CDR3: CASSLYRGRNTEAFF. The CDR3 bases are TGTGCCAGCAGTTTATACAGGGGGCGGAACACTGAAGCTTTCTTT.

In its sample, this clone was seen a few times. This chain links TRBV18 with TRBJ2-7; TRBD1 agrees at 8 bases. The germline gives CDR1 KGHSH, CDR2 LQKENI. CDR3 length equals 13 residues. V was pared by 5 bases and J by 6 bases, with 6 bases of the junction left unmatched. This chain's CDR3 is CASSADRVSEQYV. CDR3 bases: TGTGCCAGCTCAGCGGACAGGGTTTCCGAGCAGTACGTC.

The chain joins TRBV7-2 to TRBJ2-3; unclear D gene. The CDR3 is made up of 14 amino acids. Germline CDR1 reads SGHTA; CDR2 reads FQGNSA. V lost 2 bases to trimming and J lost 0 bases, with 6 bases between them. The CDR3 coding sequence is TGTGCCAGCAGCTTAAGACACAGCACAGATACGCAGTATTTT. Translating gives CASSLRHSTDTQYF.

The V and J genes are TRBV18 and TRBJ1-1; TRBD1 is a possible D gene (6 bases). Trimming took off 6 bases at V and 2 bases at J, with 10 bases between the two ends. The CDR3 has 13 residues. Per germline, CDR1 KGHSH and CDR2 LQKENI. The DNA for the CDR3 is TGTGCCAGCTCGGAAGGGGGAAACACTGAAGCTTTCTTT. Protein sequence: CASSEGGNTEAFF.

This chain connects TRBV3-1 (or the pseudogene TRBV3-2) to TRBJ1-2, with D hard to call. Germline V gene sequence: CDR1 LGHDT, CDR2 YNNKEL (reference sequence). This CDR3 has 15 residues. Between the trimmed V and J ends, which lost 4 bases and 3 bases, there was a span of 15 bases. CDR3 DNA sequence: TGTGCCAGCAGCCCGGGCGGGGTCCCCCACTATGGCTACACCTTC. Translation gives CASSPGGVPHYGYTF.

The rearrangement joins TRBV7-2 to TRBJ1-6; D is ambiguous. Germline CDR1 is SGHTA and CDR2 is FQGNSA. With 1 base removed from V and 10 bases from J, the gap between germline ends came to 11 bases. The CDR3 spans 14 residues. The CDR3 spells CASSLVGDRSPLHF. The CDR3 DNA is TGTGCCAGCAGCTTAGTCGGGGATCGCTCACCCCTCCACTTT.

This rearrangement joins TRBV19 to TRBJ1-5; D is ambiguous. The length of the CDR3 is 14 residues. V gave up 6 bases and J gave up 7 bases, with 16 bases separating them. Germline lookup yields CDR1 LNHDA and CDR2 SQIVND (reference sequence). Written as DNA, the CDR3 is TGTGCCAGTAGCCAGAGCGGGGTTCGCCAGCCCCAGCATTTT. Protein sequence: CASSQSGVRQPQHF.

The rearrangement links TRBV7-2 to TRBJ2-2; D perhaps matches TRBD1 (6 bases). The V gene lost 5 bases and the J gene lost 8 bases, with 12 bases spanning the gap. The germline V gene encodes CDR1 SGHTA and CDR2 FQGNSA. There are 13 residues in the CDR3. CDR3 DNA sequence: TGTGCCAGCAGCCCAACAGGGACGGGGGAGCTGTTTTTT. Protein product: CASSPTGTGELFF.

V and J are TRBV11-3 and TRBJ1-2, with D tentatively TRBD1 (6 bases). CDR1 SGHNT and CDR2 YENEEA come from the germline V gene. Between the trimmed V and J ends, which lost 1 base and 14 bases, there was a span of 20 bases. The CDR3 runs 14 residues. CDR3 sequence reads: CASSLVYIQGTETF. Here the CDR3 DNA reads TGTGCCAGCAGCTTAGTTTATATACAGGGAACGGAAACCTTC.

This clone was picked up one time. The chain employs TRBV7-8 and TRBJ1-3; TRBD1 agrees at 7 bases. Germline V gene sequence: CDR1 SGHVS, CDR2 FQNEAQ. After removal of 5 bases from V and 4 bases from J, the junction contained 14 bases not matched to a gene. CDR3 length equals 17 residues. The CDR3 DNA reads TGTGCCAGCAGCAACCCTCGACAGGGAAGGATCGGAAACACCATATATTTT. Translated: CASSNPRQGRIGNTIYF.

V gene TRBV28 combines with J gene TRBJ1-6, with TRBD1 as a possible D gene (6 bases). The germline V gene has CDR1 MDHEN and CDR2 SYDVKM. Deletions cut 6 bases from V and 9 bases from J, with 12 bases between. This CDR3 is 13 amino acids long. The CDR3 region is CASSPGVVSPLHF. CDR3 sequence (DNA): TGTGCCAGCAGCCCAGGGGTAGTTTCACCCCTCCACTTT.

In its sample, this clone was seen many times. This chain connects TRBV6-5 to TRBJ1-5; D gene uncertain. Germline loops: CDR1 MNHEY, CDR2 SVGAGI. Trimming pared 2 bases from V and 2 bases from J, leaving 13 bases between. This CDR3 spans 16 amino acids. The DNA of the CDR3 is TGTGCCAGCAGTTACCCTGCGGGGAACGGCAATCAGCCCCAGCATTTT. This encodes CASSYPAGNGNQPQHF.

This clone turned up a few times. The rearrangement uses TRBV5-5 and TRBJ1-4, with TRBD1 matching over 8 bases. This CDR3 region has 14 residues. After removal of 4 bases from V and 6 bases from J, the junction contained 5 bases not matched to a gene. Germline V lookup: CDR1 SGHKS, CDR2 YYEKEE (reference sequence). DNA for the CDR3: TGTGCCAGCAGCAAAACAGGGGGTTATGAAAAACTGTTTTTT. It codes for CASSKTGGYEKLFF.